The 15 T cell receptor beta chains reported below all come from one sample, sequenced in a study of spatial heterogeneity in lung cancer. TCRdb fed the 5' RACE reads into MiXCR, producing one record per CDR3 protein. The sample carries 20,000 to 25,000 distinct CDR3 sequences, about 4.5% recorded once. Regarding time point: sample taken at primary tumor resection. Sequencing was performed on PBMCs, taken at surgery. Every receptor here comes from a male donor with early-stage non-small cell lung cancer.

By frequency in the sample, this clonotype is medium-sized. V and J are TRBV28 and TRBJ2-7; a weak D match, TRBD1 (7 bases). The CDR3 extends over 14 amino acids. Germline CDR1 reads MDHEN; CDR2 reads SYDVKM. V lost 2 bases, J lost 6 bases, and 14 bases lay in between. The chain's CDR3 is CASSLIPGGGEQYF. The CDR3 DNA follows: TGTGCCAGCAGTTTAATTCCAGGGGGAGGCGAGCAGTACTTC.

This clonotype was counted ten times or more. The chain joins TRBV19 to TRBJ1-5, with D perhaps TRBD1 (5 bases). This CDR3 is built from 12 residues. V lost 6 bases, J lost 6 bases, and 9 bases lay in between. Per germline, CDR1 LNHDA and CDR2 SQIVND (reference sequence). This chain's CDR3 is CASRGGAQPQHF. CDR3 in DNA: TGTGCCAGTAGAGGAGGGGCTCAGCCCCAGCATTTT.

This clonotype was seen a handful of times. J is TRBJ2-5 and V is TRBV12-3 or TRBV12-4; the match to TRBD2 covers 11 bases. The V and J ends lost 4 bases and 3 bases, in that order; junction bases with no gene match: 7. This CDR3 has 16 residues. The CDR3 loop reads CASSSTGTSGKETQYF. Written as DNA, the CDR3 is TGTGCCAGCAGTTCGACTGGGACTAGCGGTAAAGAGACCCAGTACTTC.

This clonotype was seen only a few times. CDR3 loop: CASFSGSTDTQYF. The CDR3 coding sequence is TGTGCCAGCTTCAGCGGGAGCACAGATACGCAGTATTTT. V usage is TRBV6-1 and J usage is TRBJ2-3; perhaps TRBD2 as D (6 bases). The germline V gene has CDR1 MNHNS and CDR2 SASEGT. This CDR3 has 13 residues. V lost 8 bases and J lost 0, with 9 bases in between.

This clonotype was observed many times. V usage is TRBV6-2 or TRBV6-3 and J usage is TRBJ1-1, with D uncertain. This CDR3 has 15 amino acids. Per germline, CDR1 MNHEY and CDR2 SVGEGT. V gave up 7 bases and J gave up 5 bases, with 20 bases separating them. The CDR3: CASTYPRSGSTEAFF. In DNA form, the CDR3 reads TGTGCCAGCACCTATCCCCGGAGCGGCTCAACTGAAGCTTTCTTT.

By sample fraction, this clonotype is medium-sized. The chain combines TRBV20-1 with TRBJ2-3, with no clear D. The germline CDR1 and CDR2 sequences are DFQATT and SNEGSKA (reference sequence). The CDR3 extends over 11 amino acids. Trimming shortened V by 7 bases and J by 4 bases, and 9 bases separated the two germline ends. The CDR3 bases are TGCAGTGAGTTTGACGCAGATACGCAGTATTTT. Translated: CSEFDADTQYF.

Sample share makes this clonotype medium-sized. The chain uses TRBV7-9 and TRBJ2-2; D is undetermined. Germline V lookup: CDR1 SEHNR, CDR2 FQNEAQ (reference sequence). Between the trimmed V and J ends, which lost 7 bases and 5 bases, there was a span of 5 bases. This CDR3 is built from 11 residues. The CDR3 here is CASKRTGELFF. The CDR3 region has the DNA TGTGCCAGCAAGCGAACCGGGGAGCTGTTTTTT.

The sample holds many counts of this clonotype. The chain couples TRBV28 to TRBJ2-3; 9 bases are shared with TRBD2. Germline V gives CDR1 MDHEN, CDR2 SYDVKM. V shed 6 bases, J shed 4 bases, and the junction held 8 bases outside the gene matches. This CDR3 is 15 amino acids long. CDR3 residues: CASRWSGGLADTQYF. The CDR3 bases are TGTGCCAGCAGGTGGAGCGGGGGGCTGGCAGATACGCAGTATTTT.

Many counts were recorded for this clonotype. The rearrangement links TRBV5-6 to TRBJ2-1, with 8 bases aligning to TRBD2. This CDR3 comprises 16 residues. The V gene's germline CDR1 is SGHDT and CDR2 YYEEEE. J gave up 0 bases and V 4 bases, and 6 bases lay outside the gene matches. The CDR3 DNA follows: TGTGCCAGCAGCCCCATAGCGGGGCGCTCCTACAATGAGCAGTTCTTC. Residues: CASSPIAGRSYNEQFF.

This clonotype showed up many times. The chain links TRBV18 to TRBJ1-3, with 9 bases that match TRBD1. Germline-derived CDR1 and CDR2 are KGHSH and LQKENI. The CDR3 contains 17 residues. V was clipped by 3 bases and J by 0 bases; unmatched bases: 6. CDR3 sequence (DNA): TGTGCCAGCTCACCGGGGACAGGGAAGATCTCTGGAAACACCATATATTTT. The encoded protein is CASSPGTGKISGNTIYF.

This clonotype was seen only a few times. The gene calls are TRBV11-3 and TRBJ2-1, with 7 positions matching TRBD2. CDR3 length: 16 amino acids. V lost 5 bases to trimming and J lost 5 bases; unmatched junction nucleotides: 12. CDR1 and CDR2 from the germline V gene are SGHNT and YENEEA. The CDR3 DNA is TGTGCCAGCAGCCTAGGAGGCGGGAGAGAGGACAATGAGCAGTTCTTC. Its translation: CASSLGGGREDNEQFF.

This clonotype was detected many times. The chain employs TRBV27 and TRBJ1-2, with D tentatively TRBD1 (5 bases). CDR1 and CDR2 from the germline V gene are MNHEY and SMNVEV (reference sequence). Trimming removed 4 bases from V and 1 base from J, with 10 bases in between. There are 14 residues in the CDR3. The CDR3 loop reads CASSSIDSNYGYTF. The CDR3, as DNA: TGTGCCAGCAGTTCCATAGACAGTAACTATGGCTACACCTTC.

This clonotype is categorized as medium-sized. This chain uses TRBV23-1 with TRBJ2-7; the D is unclear. TRBV23-1 is labeled an ORF, and its function is uncertain. Deletions cut 0 bases from V and 2 bases from J, with 14 bases between. The CDR3 has 16 residues. CDR3 DNA sequence: TGCGCCAGCAGTCAATCGGTGCACTTGGAAACCTACGAGCAGTACTTC. This translates into CASSQSVHLETYEQYF.

The chain has TRBV5-1 and TRBJ2-3; no clear D gene. From germline, CDR1 is SGHRS and CDR2 YFSETQ. This CDR3 region has 14 residues. V dropped 1 base and J dropped 5 bases, with 11 bases sitting between them. The DNA for the CDR3 is TGCGCCAGCAGCTTGAGTAGGGTGGGAGATACGCAGTATTTT. Amino acids: CASSLSRVGDTQYF.

Sample share makes this clonotype medium-sized (0.01 to 0.1%). The chain uses TRBV7-8 and TRBJ2-5; 7 bases are shared with TRBD1. The CDR3 extends over 15 amino acids. Germline values: CDR1 SGHVS, CDR2 FQNEAQ. Unmatched junction bases numbered 14, after V lost 4 bases and J lost 9 bases. The CDR3 DNA reads as TGTGCCAGCAGCTCTTTACCCGGGACAGCCCTGGCCCAGTACTTC. Encoded protein: CASSSLPGTALAQYF.